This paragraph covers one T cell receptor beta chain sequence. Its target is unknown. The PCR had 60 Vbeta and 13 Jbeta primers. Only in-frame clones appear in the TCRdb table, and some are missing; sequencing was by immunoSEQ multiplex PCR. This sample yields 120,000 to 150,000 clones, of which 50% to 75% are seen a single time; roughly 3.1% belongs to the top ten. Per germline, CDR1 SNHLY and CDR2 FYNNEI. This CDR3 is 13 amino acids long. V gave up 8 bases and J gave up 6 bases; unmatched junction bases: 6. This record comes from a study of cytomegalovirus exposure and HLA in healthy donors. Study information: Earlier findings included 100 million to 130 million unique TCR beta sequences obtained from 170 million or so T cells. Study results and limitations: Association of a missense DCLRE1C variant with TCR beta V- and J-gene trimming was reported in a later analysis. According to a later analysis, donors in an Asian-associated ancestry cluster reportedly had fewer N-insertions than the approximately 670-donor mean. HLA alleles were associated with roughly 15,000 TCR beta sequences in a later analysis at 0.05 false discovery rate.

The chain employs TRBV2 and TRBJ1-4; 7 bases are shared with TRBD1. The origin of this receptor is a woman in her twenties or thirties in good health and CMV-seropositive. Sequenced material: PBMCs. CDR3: CASSGTVYEKLFF. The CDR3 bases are TGTGCCAGCTCCGGGACAGTGTATGAAAAACTGTTTTTT.